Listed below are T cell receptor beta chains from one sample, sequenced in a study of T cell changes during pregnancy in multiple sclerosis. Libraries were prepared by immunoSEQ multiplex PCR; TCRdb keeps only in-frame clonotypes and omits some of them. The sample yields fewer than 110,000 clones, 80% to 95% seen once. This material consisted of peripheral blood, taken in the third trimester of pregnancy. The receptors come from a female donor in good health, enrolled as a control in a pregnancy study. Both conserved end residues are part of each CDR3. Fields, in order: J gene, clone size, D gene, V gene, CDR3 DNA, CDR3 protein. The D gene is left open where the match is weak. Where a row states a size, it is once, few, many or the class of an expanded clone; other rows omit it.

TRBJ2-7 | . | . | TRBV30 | TGTGCCTGGACGGGGGTTACCGAGCAGTACTTC | CAWTGVTEQYF
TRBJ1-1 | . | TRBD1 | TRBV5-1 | TGCGCCAGCAGCTTGGTCAAGGGGGCGAAGAACACTGAAGCTTTCTTT | CASSLVKGAKNTEAFF
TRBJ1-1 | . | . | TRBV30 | TGTGCCTGGAGTGCCCATTCTAGAGGCACTGAAGCTTTCTTT | CAWSAHSRGTEAFF
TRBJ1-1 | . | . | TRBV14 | TGTGCCAGCAGCCAAGTCACCTACGATGAAGCTTTCTTT | CASSQVTYDEAFF
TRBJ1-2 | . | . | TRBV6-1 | TGTGCCAGCAGTGAACGAGACTATGGCTACACCTTC | CASSERDYGYTF
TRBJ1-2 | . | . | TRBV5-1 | TGCGCCAGCAGCGCGGACGGGACTAACTATGGCTACACCTTC | CASSADGTNYGYTF
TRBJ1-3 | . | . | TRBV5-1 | TGCGCCAGCACCCTTGACGGGAGCTCTGGAAACACCATATATTTT | CASTLDGSSGNTIYF
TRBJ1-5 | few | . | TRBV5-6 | TGTGCCAGCAGCTCCCGGACAGACTATCAGCCCCAGCATTTT | CASSSRTDYQPQHF
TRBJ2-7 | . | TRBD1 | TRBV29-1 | TGCAGCGTTGAAGAGGGACAGGGCAGCGAGCAGTACTTC | CSVEEGQGSEQYF
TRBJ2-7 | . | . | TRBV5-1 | TGCGCCAGCAGCCTGGCTGGGTTGAGGAACGAGCAGTACTTC | CASSLAGLRNEQYF
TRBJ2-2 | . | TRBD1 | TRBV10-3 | TGTGCCATAGCCGGGACAGGGGGTGTTACCGGGGAGCTGTTTTTT | CAIAGTGGVTGELFF
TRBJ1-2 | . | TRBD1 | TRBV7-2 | TGTGCCAGCAGCTTAAATCCCGGGACAGGTTATGGCTACACCTTC | CASSLNPGTGYGYTF
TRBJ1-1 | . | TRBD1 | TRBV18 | TGTGCCAGCGCAGGGGGAACTGAAGCTTTCTTT | CASAGGTEAFF
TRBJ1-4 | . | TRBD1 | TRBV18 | TGTGCCAGCTCACCCGGGACAGGGTTTAGTGAAAAACTGTTTTTT | CASSPGTGFSEKLFF
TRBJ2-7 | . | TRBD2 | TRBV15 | TGTGCCACCAGCAGGGGACTAGCGGGGGCCTACGAGCAGTACTTC | CATSRGLAGAYEQYF
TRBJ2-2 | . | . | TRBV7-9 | TGTGCCAGCAGCTTAGGGAGCACCGGGGAGCTGTTTTTT | CASSLGSTGELFF
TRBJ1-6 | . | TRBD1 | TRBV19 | TGTGCCAGTAGTATGGACAGGGGTAATTCACCCCTCCACTTT | CASSMDRGNSPLHF
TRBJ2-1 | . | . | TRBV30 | TGTGCCTGGAGTGTACTCTCCGGGAATGAGCAGTTCTTC | CAWSVLSGNEQFF
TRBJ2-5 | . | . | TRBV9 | TGTGCCAGCAGCGTGGGCGGGGGCCCCGGGGAGACCCAGTACTTC | CASSVGGGPGETQYF
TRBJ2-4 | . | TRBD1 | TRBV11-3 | TGTGCCAGCAGCCCCGGGACAGGTCTAGCCAAAAACATTCAGTACTTC | CASSPGTGLAKNIQYF
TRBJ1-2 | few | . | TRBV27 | TGTGCCAGCAGTGTACTCTATGGCTACACCTTC | CASSVLYGYTF
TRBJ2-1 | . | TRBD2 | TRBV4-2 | TGTGCCAGCAGCCAAGGCCTCCAGCGGGGGGCTCTTGAGCAGTTCTTC | CASSQGLQRGALEQFF
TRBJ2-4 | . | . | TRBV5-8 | TGTGCCAGCAGCTTCGGGGGAGCCAAAAACATTCAGTACTTC | CASSFGGAKNIQYF
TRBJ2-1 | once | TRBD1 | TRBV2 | TGTGCCAGCAGTGGCGAGAGGGACAGGGTCAATGAGCAGTTCTTC | CASSGERDRVNEQFF
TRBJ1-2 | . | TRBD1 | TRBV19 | TGTGCCAGCAGGCCAACCGGGACAGGGGGTTCCTATGGCTACACCTTC | CASRPTGTGGSYGYTF
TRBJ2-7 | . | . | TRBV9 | TGTGCCAGCAGCGTAGGGCCAGTTCGCGAGCAGTACTTC | CASSVGPVREQYF
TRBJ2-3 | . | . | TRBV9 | TGTGCCAGCACACACTCATTTGAATCGGGGGTCTCCCACACAGATACGCAGTATTTT | CASTHSFESGVSHTDTQYF
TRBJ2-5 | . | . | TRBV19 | TGTGCCAGTAGAATAGGCGCCGGAGAGCAGCAAGAGACCCAGTACTTC | CASRIGAGEQQETQYF
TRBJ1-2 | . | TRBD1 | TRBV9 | TGTGCCAGCAGCGCCGGGACAGGGTCGTATGGCTACACCTTC | CASSAGTGSYGYTF
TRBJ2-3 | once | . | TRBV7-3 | TGTGCCAGCAGCTTGGAAGGGAGCAGCACAGATACGCAGTATTTT | CASSLEGSSTDTQYF
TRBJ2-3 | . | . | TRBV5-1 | TGCGCCAGCAGCTTGGGAGCAGGGAATACGCAGTATTTT | CASSLGAGNTQYF
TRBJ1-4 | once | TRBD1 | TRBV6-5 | TGTGCCAGCAGTTATCGCAACAGGGGGGAAAAACTGTTTTTT | CASSYRNRGEKLFF
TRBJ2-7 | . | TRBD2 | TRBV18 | TGTGCCAGCTCACCTACGGCGGGGGTAAACTACGAGCAGTACTTC | CASSPTAGVNYEQYF
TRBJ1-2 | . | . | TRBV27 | TGTGCCAGCAGTCAGGGACACATCTATGGCTACACCTTC | CASSQGHIYGYTF
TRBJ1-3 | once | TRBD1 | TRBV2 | TGTGCCAGCACTAGGGACAGGGGATTTTCTGGAAACACCATATATTTT | CASTRDRGFSGNTIYF
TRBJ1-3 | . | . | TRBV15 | TGTGCCACCAGCCCAGGCCTCTCTGGAAACACCATATATTTT | CATSPGLSGNTIYF
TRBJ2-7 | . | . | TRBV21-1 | TGTGCCAGCAGCAACCGGGTTCCGGCCGGCACTGGTAACGAGCAGTACTTC | CASSNRVPAGTGNEQYF
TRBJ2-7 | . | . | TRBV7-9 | TGTGCCAGCAGCCCCCGACAGCGCTCCCTTCCGTACGAGCAGTACTTC | CASSPRQRSLPYEQYF
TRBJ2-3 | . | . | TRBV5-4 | TGTGCCAGCGGCACCGACTCAACAGATACGCAGTATTTT | CASGTDSTDTQYF
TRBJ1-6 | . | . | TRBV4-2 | TGTGCCAGCAGCCAACAGGGGATTGATTCACCCCTCCACTTT | CASSQQGIDSPLHF
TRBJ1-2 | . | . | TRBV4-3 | TGCGCCAGCAGCCAACTTACAGGAGGGGAGACCTATGGCTACACCTTC | CASSQLTGGETYGYTF